This T cell receptor beta chain was captured in a study of regulatory T cells in long-lasting Graves disease. Points from the study as a whole: Newly diagnosed Graves' patients exceeded persistent ones in TCR diversity. Newly diagnosed disease favored TRBV20-1 and TRBJ2-1 over persistent disease. Peripheral blood was the sole material, not thyroid tissue. Persistent patients shared more public clonotypes (2,741) than new patients (about 930).

Time point described: persistent/refractory GD, antithyroid drugs over 5 years with positive TRAb. Preparation of the TCR library used RNA extracted from PBMCs. This CDR3 is 15 amino acids long. Germline loops: CDR1 SGHRS, CDR2 YFSETQ. V was shortened by 2 bases and J by 4 bases, with 15 bases between the two germline ends. This clonotype was seen once. Its specificity is unknown. Sequencing libraries for TCR beta were prepared with iRepertoire HTBI primers and Arm-PCR of CDR3 regions. TCRdb re-derived calls from the multiplex PCR reads in MiXCR, one entry per CDR3 protein. The table has 650,000 to 850,000 distinct CDR3 sequences, 30% seen once; the top ten hold about 42%.

V is TRBV5-1 and J is TRBJ2-5, with D perhaps given as TRBD1 or TRBD2 (6 bases each). The receptor was isolated from a female donor with Graves disease. The starting material was peripheral blood mononuclear cells (PBMCs), obtained when the disease was refractory, from a patient treated with antithyroid drugs. The CDR3 here is CASSFGTRDTETQYF. CDR3 bases: TGCGCCAGCAGCTTTGGAACGCGGGACACAGAGACCCAGTACTTC.